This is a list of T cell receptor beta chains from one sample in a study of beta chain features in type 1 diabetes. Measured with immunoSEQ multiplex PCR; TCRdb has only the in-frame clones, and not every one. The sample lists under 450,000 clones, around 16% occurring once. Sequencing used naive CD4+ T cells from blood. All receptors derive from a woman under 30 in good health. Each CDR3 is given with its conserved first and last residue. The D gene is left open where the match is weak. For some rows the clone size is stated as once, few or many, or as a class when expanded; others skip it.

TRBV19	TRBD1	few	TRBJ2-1	CASSIEDRAYNEQFF	TGTGCCAGTAGTATAGAGGACAGGGCGTACAATGAGCAGTTCTTC
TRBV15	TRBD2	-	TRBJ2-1	CATSRGGTSPYNEQFF	TGTGCCACCAGCAGAGGCGGGACTAGTCCCTACAATGAGCAGTTCTTC
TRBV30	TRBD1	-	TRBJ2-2	CAWERDRARELFF	TGTGCCTGGGAGCGGGACAGGGCCAGGGAGCTGTTTTTT
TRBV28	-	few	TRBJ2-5	CASSSPLRGKNGKTQYF	TGTGCCAGCAGTTCACCCCTCAGGGGCAAGAACGGAAAGACCCAGTACTTC
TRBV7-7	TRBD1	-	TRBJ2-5	CASSSDRAGIGTQYF	TGTGCCAGCAGTTCGGACAGGGCCGGGATCGGGACCCAGTACTTC
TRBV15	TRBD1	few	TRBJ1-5	CATSRRTGNQPQHF	TGTGCCACCAGCAGACGGACAGGGAATCAGCCCCAGCATTTT
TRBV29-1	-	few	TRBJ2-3	CSVEGASGGTDTQYF	TGCAGCGTTGAGGGGGCTAGCGGAGGGACAGATACGCAGTATTTT
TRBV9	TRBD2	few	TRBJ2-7	CASSPIAGGAYEQYF	TGTGCCAGCAGCCCCATAGCGGGAGGGGCCTACGAGCAGTACTTC
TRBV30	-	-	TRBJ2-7	CAWSRTGYEQYF	TGTGCCTGGAGCCGTACAGGCTACGAGCAGTACTTC
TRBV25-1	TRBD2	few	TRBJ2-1	CASSDLRGRRDEQFF	TGTGCCAGCAGTGATTTACGCGGGAGGAGAGATGAGCAGTTCTTC
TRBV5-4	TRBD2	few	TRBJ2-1	CASSSRLAGVGYNEQFF	TGTGCCAGCAGTTCACGACTAGCGGGAGTAGGTTACAATGAGCAGTTCTTC
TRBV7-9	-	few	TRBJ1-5	CASSLLTGGSNQPQHF	TGTGCCAGCAGCTTATTAACGGGGGGTAGCAATCAGCCCCAGCATTTT
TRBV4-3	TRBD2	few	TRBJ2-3	CASSQEWRTSAADTQYF	TGCGCCAGCAGCCAAGAATGGCGGACTAGCGCGGCAGATACGCAGTATTTT
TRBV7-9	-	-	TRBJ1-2	CASSFRQADEAPYGYTF	TGTGCCAGCAGCTTTCGACAGGCCGACGAAGCCCCCTATGGCTACACCTTC
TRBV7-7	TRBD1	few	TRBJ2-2	CASSRTGNTGELFF	TGTGCCAGCAGCCGGACAGGGAACACCGGGGAGCTGTTTTTT
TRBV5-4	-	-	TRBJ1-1	CASSLQGNTEAFF	TGTGCCAGCAGTCTCCAGGGGAACACTGAAGCTTTCTTT
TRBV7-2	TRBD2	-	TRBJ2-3	CASSPVGLADFTDTQYF	TGTGCCAGCAGCCCGGTTGGACTAGCAGACTTCACAGATACGCAGTATTTT
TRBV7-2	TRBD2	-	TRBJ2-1	CASSLDSGTDEQFF	TGTGCCAGCAGCTTGGATAGCGGGACCGATGAGCAGTTCTTC
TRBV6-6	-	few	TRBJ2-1	CASRDPRQRSNEQFF	TGTGCCAGCAGGGACCCCCGACAGCGTTCCAATGAGCAGTTCTTC
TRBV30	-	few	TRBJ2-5	CAWSVFDRQGTQYF	TGTGCCTGGAGTGTATTTGATCGCCAGGGGACCCAGTACTTC
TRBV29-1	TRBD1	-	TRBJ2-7	CSVKDRGRTYEQYF	TGCAGCGTCAAGGACAGGGGGCGAACGTACGAGCAGTACTTC
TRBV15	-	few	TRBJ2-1	CATSRDVPVYNEQFF	TGTGCCACCAGCAGAGATGTGCCGGTCTACAATGAGCAGTTCTTC
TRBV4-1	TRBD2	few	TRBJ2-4	CASSQPVREGRNIQYF	TGCGCCAGCAGCCAGCCCGTTCGGGAGGGCCGAAACATTCAGTACTTC
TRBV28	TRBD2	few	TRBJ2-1	CASSFPSGRNEQFF	TGTGCCAGCAGTTTCCCTAGCGGGAGGAATGAGCAGTTCTTC
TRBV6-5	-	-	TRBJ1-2	CASSYGERGYGYTF	TGTGCCAGCAGTTACGGGGAGCGCGGCTATGGCTACACCTTC
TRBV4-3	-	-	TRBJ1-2	CASSQEIVNYGYTF	TGCGCCAGCAGCCAAGAAATAGTAAACTATGGCTACACCTTC
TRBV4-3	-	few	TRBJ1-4	CASSLRWQPRDEKLFF	TGCGCCAGCAGCCTCCGATGGCAGCCCAGGGATGAAAAACTGTTTTTT
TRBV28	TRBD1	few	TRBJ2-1	CASSLLGGWYNEQFF	TGTGCCAGCAGTTTGCTAGGGGGCTGGTACAATGAGCAGTTCTTC
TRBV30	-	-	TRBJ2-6	CAWSSGVLGANVLTF	TGTGCCTGGAGTTCCGGGGTCTTGGGGGCCAACGTCCTGACTTTC
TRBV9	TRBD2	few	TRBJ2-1	CASSPIGTSGYNEQFF	TGTGCCAGCAGCCCAATCGGGACTAGCGGATACAATGAGCAGTTCTTC
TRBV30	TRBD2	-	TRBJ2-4	CAWSVGGRAGMHIQYF	TGTGCCTGGAGTGTAGGCGGGAGGGCAGGGATGCACATTCAGTACTTC
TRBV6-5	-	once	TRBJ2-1	CASSDRGNEQFF	TGTGCCAGCAGTGATAGGGGGAATGAGCAGTTCTTC
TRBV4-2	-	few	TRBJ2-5	CASSQGGFKQETQYF	TGTGCCAGCAGCCAAGGAGGGTTCAAACAAGAGACCCAGTACTTC
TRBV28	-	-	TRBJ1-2	CASSLRGSRGYTF	TGTGCCAGCAGTTTAAGGGGGTCCCGCGGCTACACCTTC
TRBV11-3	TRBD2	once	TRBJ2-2	CASSRGGTGELFF	TGTGCCAGCAGCCGGGGGGGCACCGGGGAGCTGTTTTTT
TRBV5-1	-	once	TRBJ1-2	CASSRWTEITNYGYTF	TGCGCCAGCAGCCGATGGACAGAAATTACTAACTATGGCTACACCTTC
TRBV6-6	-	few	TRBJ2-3	CASTAGTDTQYF	TGTGCCAGCACCGCCGGGACAGATACGCAGTATTTT
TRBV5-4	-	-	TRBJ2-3	CASSRLGDTQYF	TGTGCCAGCAGTCGACTTGGAGATACGCAGTATTTT
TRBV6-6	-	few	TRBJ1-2	CASSPIYGYTF	TGTGCCAGCAGTCCAATCTATGGCTACACCTTC
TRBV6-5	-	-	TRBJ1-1	CASKQGWGFTEAFF	TGTGCCAGCAAACAGGGCTGGGGATTCACTGAAGCTTTCTTT
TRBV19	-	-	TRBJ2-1	CASSNRGTAYNEQFF	TGTGCCAGTAGTAACCGGGGGACAGCCTACAATGAGCAGTTCTTC
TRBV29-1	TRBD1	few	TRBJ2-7	CSVDQGASYEQYF	TGCAGCGTTGACCAGGGGGCTTCCTACGAGCAGTACTTC
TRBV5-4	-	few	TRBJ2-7	CASSRGVGEGNEQYF	TGTGCCAGCAGCCGGGGTGTCGGGGAAGGGAACGAGCAGTACTTC
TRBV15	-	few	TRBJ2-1	CATSRFLERVGEQFF	TGTGCCACCAGCAGATTCTTGGAGCGGGTGGGGGAGCAGTTCTTC
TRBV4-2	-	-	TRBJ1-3	CASSRSRGQLSGNTIYF	TGTGCCAGCAGCCGCTCTCGCGGCCAACTCTCTGGAAACACCATATATTTT
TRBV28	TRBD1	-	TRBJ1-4	CASSGGAKGAEKLFF	TGTGCCAGCAGCGGAGGGGCCAAGGGGGCCGAAAAACTGTTTTTT
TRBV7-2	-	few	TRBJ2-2	CASRTGIGELFF	TGTGCCAGCAGAACAGGGATCGGGGAGCTGTTTTTT
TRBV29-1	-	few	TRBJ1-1	CSVRRGREAFF	TGCAGCGTTCGGAGGGGAAGGGAAGCTTTCTTT
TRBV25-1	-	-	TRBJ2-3	CASSDTGSTDTQYF	TGTGCCAGCAGTGACACAGGGAGCACAGATACGCAGTATTTT
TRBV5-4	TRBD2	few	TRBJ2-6	CASSLAGRSSGANVLTF	TGTGCCAGCAGCCTAGCGGGAAGGAGCTCTGGGGCCAACGTCCTGACTTTC
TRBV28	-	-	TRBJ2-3	CASSWDWEDTQYF	TGTGCCAGCAGTTGGGACTGGGAAGATACGCAGTATTTT
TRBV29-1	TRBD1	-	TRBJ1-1	CSAGDRARGTEAFF	TGCAGCGCAGGGGACAGGGCGCGGGGCACTGAAGCTTTCTTT
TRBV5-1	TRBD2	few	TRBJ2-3	CASSPTSGPTDTQYF	TGCGCCAGCAGCCCCACTAGCGGACCCACAGATACGCAGTATTTT
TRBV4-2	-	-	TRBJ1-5	CASSQVPGQPQHF	TGTGCCAGCAGCCAAGTCCCCGGTCAGCCCCAGCATTTT